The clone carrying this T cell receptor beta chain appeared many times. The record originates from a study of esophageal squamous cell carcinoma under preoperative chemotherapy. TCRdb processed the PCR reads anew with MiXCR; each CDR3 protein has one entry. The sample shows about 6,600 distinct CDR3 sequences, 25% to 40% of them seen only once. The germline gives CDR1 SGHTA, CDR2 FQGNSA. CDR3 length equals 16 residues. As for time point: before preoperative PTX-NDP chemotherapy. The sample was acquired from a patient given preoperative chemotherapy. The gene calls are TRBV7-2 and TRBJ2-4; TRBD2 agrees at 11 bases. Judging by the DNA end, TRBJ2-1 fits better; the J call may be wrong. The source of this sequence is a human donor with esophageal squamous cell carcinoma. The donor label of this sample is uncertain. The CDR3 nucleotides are TGTGCCAGCAGCCAATCGACTAGCGGGACAGGCGGCGAGCAGTTCTTC. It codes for CASSQSTSGTGGEQFF.